Listed below are T cell receptor beta chains from one sample, sequenced in a study of blood T cell repertoires in COVID-19. Data came from immunoSEQ multiplex PCR; TCRdb stores just in-frame clones and leaves some out. The repertoire holds fewer than 350,000 clones, approximately 89% seen once, with just under 4% in the top ten. Sequencing used peripheral blood. The receptors were gathered from a woman aged 55-70 years with COVID-19, enrolled during active disease. CDR3s include the opening cysteine and the closing phenylalanine or tryptophan. D genes are given only for firm matches. The listing skips clone size in some rows; elsewhere it reads once, few, many or a size class.

D gene	clone size	V gene	J gene	CDR3 protein	CDR3 DNA
TRBD1	large	TRBV30	TRBJ1-1	CAGWGQGDTEAFF	TGTGCCGGCTGGGGACAGGGGGACACTGAAGCTTTCTTT
TRBD2	few	TRBV2	TRBJ2-2	CASLAGGNTGELFF	TGTGCCAGCCTAGCGGGGGGCAACACCGGGGAGCTGTTTTTT
NA	NA	TRBV5-1	TRBJ2-3	CASSGGRLLTDTQYF	TGCGCCAGCAGCGGAGGTCGTTTACTGACAGATACGCAGTATTTT
TRBD1	NA	TRBV2	TRBJ2-7	CASSTGTDAYEQYF	TGTGCCAGCAGTACCGGGACAGATGCCTACGAGCAGTACTTC
TRBD1	NA	TRBV3-1/TRBV3-2	TRBJ2-2	CASSQLGGQSNTGELFF	TGTGCCAGCAGCCAACTTGGGGGACAGTCGAACACCGGGGAGCTGTTTTTT
NA	NA	TRBV12-3/TRBV12-4	TRBJ1-2	CASSPRTAYGYTF	TGTGCCAGCAGTCCCCGGACAGCCTATGGCTACACCTTC
NA	NA	TRBV28	TRBJ2-5	CASTAGGGGTQYF	TGTGCCAGCACCGCCGGGGGTGGAGGGACCCAGTACTTC
TRBD1	NA	TRBV7-3	TRBJ2-2	CASSWTGEGGELFF	TGTGCCAGCAGTTGGACAGGGGAGGGCGGGGAGCTGTTTTTT
TRBD1	NA	TRBV5-8	TRBJ1-3	CASSAGQAISGNTIYF	TGTGCCAGCAGCGCAGGACAGGCGATCTCTGGAAACACCATATATTTT
TRBD1	NA	TRBV7-9	TRBJ2-3	CASRVTGQGFDTQYF	TGTGCCAGCAGAGTAACGGGACAGGGCTTTGATACGCAGTATTTT
TRBD1	NA	TRBV6-5	TRBJ1-5	CASSYHRGQGPQHF	TGTGCCAGCAGTTACCACAGGGGTCAGGGTCCCCAGCATTTT
TRBD2	NA	TRBV5-1	TRBJ2-7	CASSLSGGPPYEQYF	TGCGCCAGCAGCTTGTCGGGGGGTCCTCCCTACGAGCAGTACTTC
NA	NA	TRBV18	TRBJ1-1	CASSRQENTEAFF	TGTGCCAGCTCACGTCAGGAGAACACTGAAGCTTTCTTT
TRBD2	NA	TRBV5-6	TRBJ2-5	CASSLGSGSQETQYF	TGTGCCAGCAGCTTGGGGAGCGGGAGTCAAGAGACCCAGTACTTC
NA	NA	TRBV5-1	TRBJ2-2	CASNPGTRNTGELFF	TGCGCCAGCAACCCCGGGACACGGAACACCGGGGAGCTGTTTTTT
NA	NA	TRBV19	TRBJ1-4	CASSIREKLFF	TGTGCCAGTAGTATACGTGAAAAACTGTTTTTT
TRBD1	NA	TRBV19	TRBJ1-5	CASRPGDRARQPQHF	TGTGCCAGTAGGCCAGGGGACAGGGCACGTCAGCCCCAGCATTTT
TRBD2	NA	TRBV9	TRBJ2-2	CASSVLSGGITGELFF	TGTGCCAGCAGCGTCCTTAGCGGGGGAATCACCGGGGAGCTGTTTTTT
TRBD2	NA	TRBV10-2	TRBJ2-3	CASSERSGGHTDTQYF	TGCGCCAGCAGTGAGAGAAGCGGGGGGCACACAGATACGCAGTATTTT
NA	few	TRBV4-1	TRBJ2-1	CASSQGVNSYNEQFF	TGCGCCAGCAGCCAAGGTGTTAACTCCTACAATGAGCAGTTCTTC
TRBD1	NA	TRBV3-1/TRBV3-2	TRBJ1-2	CASSQVPGGSGYGYTF	TGTGCCAGCAGCCAAGTTCCAGGGGGTAGCGGCTATGGCTACACCTTC
NA	NA	TRBV5-1	TRBJ2-7	CASSRTGSYYEQYF	TGCGCCAGCAGCCGGACGGGATCTTACTACGAGCAGTACTTC
TRBD1	NA	TRBV29-1	TRBJ1-4	CSVIKDRGLGKLFF	TGCAGCGTGATAAAGGACAGGGGGTTAGGGAAACTGTTTTTT
TRBD1	NA	TRBV5-4	TRBJ1-1	CASSADRGLEAFF	TGTGCCAGCAGCGCAGACAGGGGGCTAGAAGCTTTCTTT
NA	NA	TRBV5-1	TRBJ1-6	CASSLVAHGGPSPLHF	TGCGCCAGCAGCTTGGTGGCTCACGGAGGGCCATCACCCCTCCACTTT
TRBD1	NA	TRBV5-5	TRBJ2-7	CASSFPGQFDGEQYF	TGTGCCAGCAGCTTTCCGGGACAGTTTGACGGCGAGCAGTACTTC
NA	NA	TRBV12-3/TRBV12-4	TRBJ1-1	CASSLVGGTEAFF	TGTGCCAGCAGTTTGGTTGGGGGCACCGAAGCTTTCTTT
NA	NA	TRBV28	TRBJ2-5	CASSLATGKRPETQYF	TGTGCCAGCAGTCTAGCGACAGGGAAACGACCGGAGACCCAGTACTTC
NA	few	TRBV10-3	TRBJ1-5	CAISESAVGQLSNQPQHF	TGTGCCATCAGTGAGTCTGCGGTGGGACAACTTAGCAATCAGCCCCAGCATTTT
TRBD2	NA	TRBV4-2	TRBJ2-1	CASSQAAGRYSYNEQFF	TGTGCCAGCAGCCAAGCAGCGGGGAGATACTCCTACAATGAGCAGTTCTTC
NA	NA	TRBV24-1	TRBJ1-1	CATSSHENTEAFF	TGTGCCACCAGTTCACACGAGAACACTGAAGCTTTCTTT
TRBD2	NA	TRBV9	TRBJ2-1	CASSVSGGDEQFF	TGTGCCAGCAGCGTAAGCGGGGGGGATGAGCAGTTCTTC
NA	NA	TRBV29-1	TRBJ2-7	CSVDAPAGEQYF	TGCAGCGTTGACGCGCCGGCGGGCGAGCAGTACTTC
NA	NA	TRBV19	TRBJ1-6	CATSEAYNSPLHF	TGTGCCACCTCGGAGGCCTATAATTCACCCCTCCACTTT
NA	NA	TRBV19	TRBJ2-3	CASSPRSSTDTQYF	TGTGCCAGTAGTCCCAGGTCAAGCACAGATACGCAGTATTTT
NA	NA	TRBV19	TRBJ1-1	CASSAGVGGDTEAFF	TGTGCCAGTAGTGCTGGGGTAGGCGGGGACACTGAAGCTTTCTTT
NA	NA	TRBV19	TRBJ1-1	CASSIGAQHTEAFF	TGTGCCAGTAGTATAGGGGCACAACACACTGAAGCTTTCTTT
NA	NA	TRBV2	TRBJ2-2	CASKLNTGELFF	TGTGCCAGCAAACTGAACACCGGGGAGCTGTTTTTT
NA	NA	TRBV7-2	TRBJ1-3	CASSLTPRGATSGNTIYF	TGTGCCAGCAGCTTGACCCCTCGGGGGGCGACTTCTGGAAACACCATATATTTT
NA	NA	TRBV27	TRBJ2-1	CASSLQGYNEQFF	TGTGCCAGCAGTTTACAGGGGTACAATGAGCAGTTCTTC
TRBD1	NA	TRBV19	TRBJ1-2	CASSSRTGGDYGYTF	TGTGCCAGTAGTTCCCGGACAGGGGGAGACTATGGCTACACCTTC
NA	NA	TRBV21-1	TRBJ2-2	CASSHGWTGRAGELFF	TGTGCCAGCAGTCATGGATGGACAGGGAGGGCCGGGGAGCTGTTTTTT